This T cell receptor (beta chain) emerged from a study of T cell repertoires in cytomegalovirus infection. TCRdb redid the calling of the reads with MiXCR, one entry per CDR3 protein. The data hold about 230,000 distinct CDR3 sequences, with about 20% observed a single time. Details on this clonotype: Antigen unknown.

The study, taken as a whole, reports: Summed public TCR beta family frequency identified CMV carriers bearing the relevant HLA. Within the response measured ex vivo, HLA-C-restricted CMV-specific TCR beta clonotypes were dominant.

Germline-derived CDR1 and CDR2 are MNHEY and SMNVEV (reference sequence). This CDR3 has 14 amino acids. V was pared by 1 base and J by 4 bases, with 5 bases between. The J gene is TRBJ1-6, the V gene TRBV27; D is unresolved. What was sequenced was CD8+ T cells from PBMCs. The receptor's source is a human donor in good health (CMV status not recorded). Some clones in this sample may be carry-over from other donors' samples. In nucleotides, the CDR3 is TGTGCCAGCAGTTTATACGGATATAATTCACCCCTCCACTTT. Translation gives CASSLYGYNSPLHF.